This T cell receptor beta chain was sequenced during a study of vaccination and CD4 T cells after COVID-19. As for this clonotype: The antigen remains undetermined.

The CDR3 is made up of 13 amino acids. V dropped 1 base and J dropped 11 bases, with 15 bases sitting between them. Germline V gene sequence: CDR1 SGHAT, CDR2 FQNNGV. The Oncomine TCR Beta short-read assay was applied to DNA of cultured CD4+ T cells. TCRdb reanalysed the PCR reads using MiXCR and keeps one entry per CDR3 protein. The sample records about 7,000 distinct CDR3 sequences, about 25% being singletons. Specified treatment: 10-day PBMC culture with coronavirus spike peptide pools or control peptides (ViraFEST assay). This clonotype originated in a human donor who had recovered from COVID-19. The sequences come from CD4+ T cells from blood, cultured in vitro, collected after SARS-CoV-2 vaccination. V gene TRBV11-2 combines with J gene TRBJ2-7, with D perhaps matching TRBD1 or TRBD2 (5 bases each). This CDR3 reads CASSLGGLERKYF. In DNA, the CDR3 is TGTGCCAGCAGCTTAGGGGGGTTGGAACGGAAGTACTTC.